What follows are 32 T cell receptor beta chains derived from one specimen sequenced in a study of T-cell reconstitution after alpha-beta-depleted transplantation in children (dated by TCRdb to 2016 to 2017). Library generation was performed with PCR. Sequencing relied on an Illumina HiSeq 2500. TCR libraries were prepared with molecular barcoding, using unique molecular identifiers to normalize TCRbeta repertoire quantification. TCRdb reworked the public reads: Q25 trimming with fastp, MiXCR clone assembly, productive beta chains retained. Each CDR3 protein gets just one entry, which takes the most common genes and DNA from the rows behind it. The sample table shows hundreds of thousands of distinct CDR3 sequences, and roughly 10% are seen once. Approximately 2% of the sample belongs to the ten largest clones. What this sample's treatment or condition label stands for: allogeneic hematopoietic cell transplantation with graft depleted of TCRalphabeta T cells and CD19 B cells.

Sequences were derived from PBMCs, sampled before TCRalphabeta/CD19-depleted stem cell transplant. The receptors shown here come from a child aged 2-15 years with inherited bone marrow failure, due to receive a stem cell transplant.

A note on this clonotype: The conserved final phenylalanine or tryptophan is absent from the CDR3, which likely points to a read error. This chain's CDR3 is CASSLRAAYEQYI. CDR3 DNA sequence: TGTGCCAGCAGTTTAAGGGCAGCCTACGAGCAGTACATC. This chain uses TRBV12-3 or TRBV12-4 with TRBJ2-7; D gene uncertain. Trimming left V 2 bases short and J 2 bases short, with 7 bases between. CDR3 length: 13 amino acids.

There are a few counts of this clonotype. The rearrangement links TRBV4-1 to TRBJ2-2, with D unclear. The CDR3 is 15 amino acids. The V and J ends lost 1 base and 3 bases respectively, with 9 bases between them. Looked up from germline, CDR1 is MGHRA and CDR2 is YSYEKL. The CDR3 coding sequence is TGCGCCAGCAGCCAAGCGGTGTTTGACACCGGGGAGCTGTTTTTT. As protein: CASSQAVFDTGELFF.

In regard to this clonotype: Here the CDR3 omits its conserved ending phenylalanine or tryptophan, so a read error is the likely source. The chain has TRBV5-1 and TRBJ2-2, with D perhaps matching TRBD1 (6 bases). The length of the CDR3 is 15 residues. In germline, CDR1 is SGHRS, CDR2 YFSETQ. The V end lost 3 bases, the J end lost 1 base, and 10 bases lay between the germline ends. The CDR3 spells CASSWDTLNTGELFS. The CDR3, as DNA: TGCGCCAGCAGCTGGGACACCCTGAACACCGGGGAGCTGTTTTCT.

The chain carries TRBV4-3 and TRBJ2-7, with 8 nucleotides matching TRBD2. The CDR3 consists of 15 residues. Germline-derived CDR1 and CDR2 are LGHNA and YSLEER. J was trimmed by 3 bases and V by 3 bases; bases with no gene match: 7. Here the CDR3 reads CASSHLTGTSYEQYF. Written as DNA, the CDR3 is TGCGCCAGCAGCCATCTGACCGGGACTAGCTACGAGCAGTACTTC.

This clonotype came up many times. The J gene is TRBJ2-7, the V gene TRBV4-1; 8 positions match TRBD1. V lost 3 bases and J lost 3; bases outside the gene matches: 4. CDR1 and CDR2 from the germline V gene are MGHRA and YSYEKL. CDR3 length: 14 residues. CDR3 nucleotides: TGCGCCAGCAGCCACGGACAGGGAGGCTACGAGCAGTACTTC. Its protein is CASSHGQGGYEQYF.

In its sample, this clonotype was seen a few times. The chain links TRBV4-3 to TRBJ2-7; TRBD2 matches 8 bases. CDR3 size: 16 residues. Per germline, CDR1 LGHNA and CDR2 YSLEER. V shed 0 bases, J shed 3 bases, and the junction held 7 bases outside the gene matches. The CDR3 loop is CASSQEVGRAFYEQYF. The DNA of the CDR3 is TGCGCCAGCAGCCAAGAGGTCGGGAGGGCCTTCTACGAGCAGTACTTC.

In the case of this clonotype: A read error is possible here, since a much larger clone lies one base away. The chain combines TRBV14 with TRBJ2-1, with TRBD2 matching over 9 bases. CDR3 size: 18 residues. CDR1 is SGHDN and CDR2 is FVKESK in the germline V gene. J was trimmed by 7 bases and V by 3 bases; bases with no gene match: 16. CDR3 nucleotide sequence: TGTGCCAGCAGCCAGTCCCTAGGGAGACTAGCGGAAAGAAATGAGCAGTTCTTC. This translates into CASSQSLGRLAERNEQFF.

The genes are TRBV20-1 and TRBJ2-7, with D unclear. The CDR3 length is 13 residues. The germline V and J ends were trimmed by 6 bases and 0 bases, with 12 bases remaining between them. Germline values: CDR1 DFQATT, CDR2 SNEGSKA (reference sequence). CDR3 loop: CSASQSYSYEQYF. The CDR3 DNA follows: TGCAGTGCGAGTCAGAGTTACTCCTACGAGCAGTACTTC.

At least ten counts were recorded for this clonotype. The chain couples TRBV29-1 to TRBJ1-5; the match to TRBD1 covers 8 bases. Germline values: CDR1 SQVTM, CDR2 ANQGSEA. The CDR3 has 12 residues. J lost 4 bases, V lost 7 bases, and 3 bases had no gene match. CDR3 nucleotide sequence: TGCAGCGCCGGGACAGGTAATCAGCCCCAGCATTTT. Translating gives CSAGTGNQPQHF.

The chain uses TRBV7-2 and TRBJ1-2; a possible D gene is TRBD1 (6 bases). V gave up 2 bases and J gave up 3 bases, with 13 bases separating them. CDR1 and CDR2 from the germline V gene are SGHTA and FQGNSA. The CDR3 sequence is 15 residues long. The CDR3 DNA follows: TGTGCCAGCAGCTTACCCTCGGACAGCCACTATGGCTACACCTTC. It codes for CASSLPSDSHYGYTF. The full variable domain, with the rest looked up from reference TRBV7-2 and TRBJ1-2, is GAGVSQSPSNKVTEKGKDVELRCDPISGHTALYWYRQSLGQGLEFLIYFQGNSAPDKSGLPSDRFSAERTGGSVSTLTIQRTQQEDSAVYLCASSLPSDSHYGYTFGSGTRLTVV.

This clonotype came up a few times. The rearrangement links TRBV5-1 to TRBJ2-1; D is unclear. The germline gives CDR1 SGHRS, CDR2 YFSETQ. The V gene lost 4 bases and the J gene lost 0 bases, with 14 bases spanning the gap. This CDR3 region has 16 residues. The CDR3 is CASSAGSGGSYNEQFF. The CDR3 region has the DNA TGCGCCAGCAGCGCCGGGTCAGGTGGCTCCTACAATGAGCAGTTCTTC.

The chain couples TRBV27 to TRBJ2-1, with D hard to call. The germline V gene encodes CDR1 MNHEY and CDR2 SMNVEV (reference sequence). The CDR3 has 14 amino acids. V lost 5 bases to trimming and J lost 9 bases, with 17 bases between them. In DNA, the CDR3 is TGTGCCAGCAGTCCCTTCGTGTTAGCAGGTGAGCAGTTCTTC. Translating gives CASSPFVLAGEQFF.

The V call is TRBV20-1, the J call TRBJ2-1; 11 nucleotides agree with TRBD2. Trimming cost V 1 base and J 6 bases; bases outside gene matches: 14. The CDR3 runs to 18 residues. The germline CDR1 and CDR2 sequences are DFQATT and SNEGSKA (reference sequence). The CDR3 protein is CSARGLLVAGGFINEQFF. In DNA form, the CDR3 reads TGCAGTGCTAGAGGCCTCCTAGTAGCGGGAGGGTTTATCAATGAGCAGTTCTTC.

This clonotype was recorded many times. The CDR3 DNA reads TGCGCCAGCAGCTTGTATAGGACTAGCGGAGATGAGCAGTTCTTC. Translating it yields CASSLYRTSGDEQFF. J is TRBJ2-1 and V is TRBV5-1; 10 positions match TRBD2. The V gene end was trimmed by 1 base and the J gene end by 8 bases; junction bases not matched to a gene: 6. The CDR3 runs 15 residues. The V gene's germline CDR1 is SGHRS and CDR2 YFSETQ.

This clonotype has only a few counts. The V call is TRBV20-1, the J call TRBJ1-5, with TRBD1 identical over 9 bases. Trimming cost V 6 bases and J 3 bases; bases outside gene matches: 12. Per germline, CDR1 DFQATT and CDR2 SNEGSKA (reference sequence). The CDR3 sequence is 16 residues long. The CDR3 is CSALNIRDRANQPQHF. The CDR3 bases are TGCAGTGCCTTAAATATACGGGACAGGGCCAATCAGCCCCAGCATTTT.

About this clonotype itself: This clone may be a read error of a much larger clone one base away. The CDR3 loop reads CASSWREGHYNEQFF. The CDR3 DNA follows: TGCGCCAGCAGTTGGCGGGAGGGCCACTACAATGAGCAGTTCTTC. V gene TRBV4-3 combines with J gene TRBJ2-1; the match to TRBD2 covers 9 bases. The CDR3 has 15 residues. CDR1 LGHNA and CDR2 YSLEER come from the germline V gene. V lost 6 bases, J lost 3 bases, and 6 bases stayed unmatched.

This rearrangement joins TRBV2 to TRBJ1-5; D may be TRBD1 (5 bases). The germline CDR1 and CDR2 sequences are SNHLY and FYNNEI. This CDR3 is 15 amino acids long. The ends were cut back, 6 bases at V and 4 bases at J, with 16 bases in the middle. DNA for the CDR3: TGTGCCAGCAGGCCAATACCCAGGGATAATCAGCCCCAGCATTTT. The encoded protein is CASRPIPRDNQPQHF.

This clonotype occurred many times. The CDR3 protein is CASKTGTEAFF. The CDR3 nucleotides read TGTGCCAGCAAGACGGGCACTGAAGCTTTCTTT. The V gene is TRBV28, the J gene TRBJ1-1; D gene uncertain. From germline, CDR1 is MDHEN and CDR2 SYDVKM. CDR3 length: 11 residues. The V end lost 7 bases, the J end lost 4 bases, and 7 bases lay between the germline ends.

This clonotype was recorded at least ten times. This chain links TRBV2 with TRBJ2-1; TRBD2 is a possible D gene (5 bases). There are 13 residues in the CDR3. Looked up from germline, CDR1 is SNHLY and CDR2 is FYNNEI. V lost 8 bases and J lost 3, with 11 bases in between. CDR3 nucleotide sequence: TGTGCCAGCGGGGTAGGAGGCTACAATGAGCAGTTCTTC. It translates to CASGVGGYNEQFF.

This clonotype was found many times. This chain links TRBV18 with TRBJ1-5, with a tentative D call TRBD1 (5 bases). This CDR3 has 15 amino acids. Per the germline V gene, CDR1 is KGHSH and CDR2 is LQKENI. Trimming took off 1 base at V and 5 bases at J, with 12 bases between the two ends. The CDR3 DNA reads TGTGCCAGCTCACCACAAGACGGAGGGGATCAGCCCCAGCATTTT. Encoded protein: CASSPQDGGDQPQHF.

The table lists this clonotype with many counts. The CDR3 protein is CASKFENQPYNEQFF. The CDR3 bases are TGTGCCAGCAAGTTCGAGAATCAGCCTTACAATGAGCAGTTCTTC. The V gene is TRBV2, the J gene TRBJ2-1, with D hard to call. The length of the CDR3 is 15 residues. Germline CDR1 and CDR2: SNHLY and FYNNEI. The V gene lost 7 bases and the J gene lost 4 bases, with 17 bases spanning the gap.

As regards this clonotype: A much larger clonotype is one base distant, so this may be a read error. The rearrangement links TRBV25-1 to TRBJ1-1; D unresolved. V shed 6 bases and J shed 0 bases, with 14 bases lying between them. Germline CDR1 is MGHDK and CDR2 is SYGVNS. The CDR3 totals 15 residues. The CDR3 region has the DNA TGTGCCAGCAGCGACCATGCAGGCGTGAACACTGAAGCTTTCTTT. It specifies CASSDHAGVNTEAFF.

There are many counts of this clonotype. The chain has TRBV3-1 and TRBJ2-7; 8 bases match TRBD1. CDR1 is LGHDT, CDR2 YNNKEL, per germline (reference sequence). This CDR3 is built from 15 residues. After removal of 3 bases from V and 5 bases from J, the junction contained 9 bases not matched to a gene. CDR3 sequence: CASSHFDRGGNEQYF. CDR3 nucleotides: TGTGCCAGCAGCCATTTTGACAGGGGAGGTAACGAGCAGTACTTC.

CDR3 loop: CASSKRITGQTRNTIYF. CDR3 nucleotide sequence: TGTGCCAGCAGCAAACGAATCACAGGTCAAACTCGAAACACCATATATTTT. This rearrangement joins TRBV11-1 to TRBJ1-3; weak D call: TRBD1 (5 bases). This CDR3 is built from 17 residues. From germline, CDR1 is SGHAT and CDR2 FQDESV (reference sequence). V lost 5 bases and J lost 5, with 22 bases in between.

This clonotype was found many times. The V gene is TRBV6-2 or TRBV6-3, the J gene TRBJ1-6; D not resolved. V lost 0 bases and J lost 0, with 15 bases in between. The CDR3 runs 19 residues. CDR1 MNHEY and CDR2 SVGEGT come from the germline V gene. CDR3 sequence reads: CASSYSPGRESSYNSPLHF. The CDR3 nucleotides read TGTGCCAGCAGTTACTCGCCCGGACGGGAGAGCTCCTATAATTCACCCCTCCACTTT.

This clonotype was observed many times. The rearrangement joins TRBV4-1 to TRBJ1-4; D remains unclear. This CDR3 comprises 13 residues. With 11 bases removed from V and 6 bases from J, the gap between germline ends came to 16 bases. Per germline, CDR1 MGHRA and CDR2 YSYEKL. Here the CDR3 reads CAARANGYEKLFF. The CDR3 region has the DNA TGCGCCGCAAGGGCCAATGGTTATGAAAAACTGTTTTTT.

This clonotype was seen many times. The chain combines TRBV9 with TRBJ2-1; D ambiguous. With 0 bases removed from V and 1 base from J, the gap between germline ends came to 5 bases. CDR1 is SGDLS and CDR2 is YYNGEE in the germline V gene. This CDR3 has 14 amino acids. The CDR3 loop is CASSVEPSYNEQFF. DNA of the CDR3: TGTGCCAGCAGCGTAGAACCTTCCTACAATGAGCAGTTCTTC.

This sequence joins TRBV18 and TRBJ1-5; D gene unclear. This CDR3 has 13 amino acids. Germline CDR1 is KGHSH and CDR2 is LQKENI. V dropped 2 bases and J dropped 5 bases, with 7 bases sitting between them. CDR3 loop: CASSPRSDQPQHF. CDR3 nucleotides: TGTGCCAGCTCACCAAGATCAGATCAGCCCCAGCATTTT.

In regard to this clonotype: Being one base from a much bigger clone, this may be a read error. V gene TRBV4-3 combines with J gene TRBJ2-2, with a weak D call TRBD2 (6 bases). This CDR3 is 11 amino acids long. Germline loops: CDR1 LGHNA, CDR2 YSLEER. As DNA, the CDR3 is TGCGCCAGCAGCATAGGCGGGGAGCTGATTTTT. Residues: CASSIGGELIF.

The sample holds a few counts of this clonotype. This chain joins TRBV10-2 and TRBJ1-5; D might be TRBD1 (6 bases). V lost 6 bases and J 2 bases, leaving 11 bases between the germline ends. CDR1 and CDR2 (germline): WSHSY, SAAADI. CDR3 size: 14 residues. CDR3 loop: CASRDRTGNQPQHF. CDR3 nucleotides: TGCGCCAGCAGAGACAGGACAGGCAATCAGCCCCAGCATTTT.

In this sample, this clonotype turned up many times. This chain uses TRBV29-1 with TRBJ2-3, with a tentative D call TRBD1 (6 bases). Germline V gene data show CDR1 as SQVTM and CDR2 as ANQGSEA. V was trimmed by 6 bases and J by 2 bases, leaving 12 bases between them. The CDR3 is 13 residues long. The CDR3 loop reads CSVAGTITDTQYF. The CDR3 DNA reads as TGCAGCGTAGCCGGGACAATCACAGATACGCAGTATTTT.

The table lists this clonotype with a few counts. DNA of the CDR3: TGTGCCAGCAGTGAACCCCAGGGAGGCCACGAGCAGTACTTC. Translating gives CASSEPQGGHEQYF. The chain combines TRBV6-1 with TRBJ2-7; a weak D match, TRBD2 (6 bases). The CDR3 is made up of 14 amino acids. Looked up from germline, CDR1 is MNHNS and CDR2 is SASEGT. V was pared by 2 bases and J by 5 bases, with 13 bases between.